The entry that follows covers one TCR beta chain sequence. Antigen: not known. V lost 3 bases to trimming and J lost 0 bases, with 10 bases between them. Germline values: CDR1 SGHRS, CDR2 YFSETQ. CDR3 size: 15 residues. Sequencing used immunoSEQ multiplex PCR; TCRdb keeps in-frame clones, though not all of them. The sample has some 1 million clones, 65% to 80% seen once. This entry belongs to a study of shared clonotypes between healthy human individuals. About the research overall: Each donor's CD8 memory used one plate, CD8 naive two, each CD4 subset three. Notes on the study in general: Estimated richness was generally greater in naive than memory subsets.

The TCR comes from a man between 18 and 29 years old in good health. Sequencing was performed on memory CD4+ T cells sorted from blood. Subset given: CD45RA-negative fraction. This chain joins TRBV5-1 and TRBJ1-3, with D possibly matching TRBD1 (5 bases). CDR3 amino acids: CASSSPDSSGNTIYF. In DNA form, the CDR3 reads TGCGCCAGCAGCTCCCCCGACAGCTCTGGAAACACCATATATTTT. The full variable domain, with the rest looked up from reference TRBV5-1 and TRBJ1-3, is KAGVTQTPRYLIKTRGQQVTLSCSPISGHRSVSWYQQTPGQGLQFLFEYFSETQRNKGNFPGRFSGRQFSNSRSEMNVSTLELGDSALYLCASSSPDSSGNTIYFGEGSWLTVV.